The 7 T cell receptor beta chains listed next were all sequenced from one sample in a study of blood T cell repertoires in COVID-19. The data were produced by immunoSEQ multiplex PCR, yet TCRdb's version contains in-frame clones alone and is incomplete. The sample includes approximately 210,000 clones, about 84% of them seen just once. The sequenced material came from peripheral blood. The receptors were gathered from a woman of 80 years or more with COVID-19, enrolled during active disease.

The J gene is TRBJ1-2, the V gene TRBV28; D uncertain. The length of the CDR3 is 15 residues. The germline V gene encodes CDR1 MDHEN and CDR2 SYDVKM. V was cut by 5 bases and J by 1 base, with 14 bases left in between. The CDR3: CASSPPGLVNYGYTF. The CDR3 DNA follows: TGTGCCAGCAGTCCCCCGGGTTTGGTTAACTATGGCTACACCTTC.

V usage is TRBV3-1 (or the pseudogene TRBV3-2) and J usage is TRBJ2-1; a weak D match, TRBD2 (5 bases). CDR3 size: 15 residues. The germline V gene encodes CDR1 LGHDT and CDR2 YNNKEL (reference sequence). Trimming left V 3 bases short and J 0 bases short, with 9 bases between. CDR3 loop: CASSQGRTSYNEQFF. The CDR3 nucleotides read TGTGCCAGCAGCCAGGGGAGAACCTCCTACAATGAGCAGTTCTTC.

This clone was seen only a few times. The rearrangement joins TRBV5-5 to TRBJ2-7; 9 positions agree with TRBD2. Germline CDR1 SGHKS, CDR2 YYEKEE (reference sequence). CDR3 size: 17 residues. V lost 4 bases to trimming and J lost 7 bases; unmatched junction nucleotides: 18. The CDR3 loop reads CASSLDVAGVTPWEQYF. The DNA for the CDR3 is TGTGCCAGCAGCCTGGATGTAGCGGGAGTAACCCCCTGGGAGCAGTACTTC.

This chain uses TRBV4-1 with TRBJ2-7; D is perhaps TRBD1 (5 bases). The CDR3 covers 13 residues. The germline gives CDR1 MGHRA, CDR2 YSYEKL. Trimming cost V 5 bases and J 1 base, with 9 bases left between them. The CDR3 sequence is CASSETESYEQYF. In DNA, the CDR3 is TGCGCCAGCAGCGAGACAGAATCCTACGAGCAGTACTTC.

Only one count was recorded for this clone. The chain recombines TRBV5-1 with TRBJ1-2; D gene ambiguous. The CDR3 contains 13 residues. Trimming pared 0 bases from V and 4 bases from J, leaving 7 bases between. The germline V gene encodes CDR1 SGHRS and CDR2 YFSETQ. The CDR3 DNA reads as TGCGCCAGCAGCTTGGAACAGTTCTATGGCTACACCTTC. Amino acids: CASSLEQFYGYTF.

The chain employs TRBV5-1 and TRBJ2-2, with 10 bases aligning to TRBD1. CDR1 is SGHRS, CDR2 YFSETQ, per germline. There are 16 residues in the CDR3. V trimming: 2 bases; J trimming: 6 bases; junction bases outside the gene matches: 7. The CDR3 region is CASSFSGTGAPGELFF. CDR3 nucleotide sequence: TGCGCCAGCAGCTTCTCCGGGACAGGGGCTCCCGGGGAGCTGTTTTTT.

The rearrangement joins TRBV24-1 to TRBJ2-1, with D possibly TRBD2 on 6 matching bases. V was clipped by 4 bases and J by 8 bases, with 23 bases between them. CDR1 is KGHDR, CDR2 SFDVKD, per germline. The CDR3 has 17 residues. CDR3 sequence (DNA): TGTGCCACCAGTGACCCCGGCGGGGTGGGGATCATGGATGAGCAGTTCTTC. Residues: CATSDPGGVGIMDEQFF.